This is a list of T cell receptor beta chains from one sample in a study of T cell responses to AZD1222 COVID-19 vaccine. The repertoire was sequenced with immunoSEQ multiplex PCR; TCRdb's copy has only in-frame clones and lacks some. The top ten clones hold approximately 1.5% of a sample with about 210,000 clones, about 94% of them seen once. The material sequenced was peripheral blood, taken 28 days after the second dose of the MenACWY control vaccine. The receptors stem from an adult who received the MenACWY meningococcal vaccine as a control. Each CDR3 is given with its conserved first and last residue. Each record gives: clone size, D gene, V gene, J gene, CDR3 protein, CDR3 DNA. D genes are given only for firm matches. A row's size may be missing; if present it is once, few, many or a size class.

>.|TRBD1|TRBV5-8|TRBJ1-4
CASSLEGQGGGEKLFF
TGTGCCAGCAGCTTGGAAGGACAGGGCGGGGGTGAAAAACTGTTTTTT
>.|.|TRBV6-1|TRBJ1-1
CASSESGILNTEAFF
TGTGCCAGCAGTGAATCAGGGATTTTAAACACTGAAGCTTTCTTT
>.|.|TRBV11-2|TRBJ1-1
CASSPRVNTEAFF
TGTGCCAGCAGCCCTAGGGTGAACACTGAAGCTTTCTTT
>.|.|TRBV27|TRBJ2-4
CASSSGQLKNIQYF
TGTGCCAGCAGTTCAGGACAGCTCAAAAACATTCAGTACTTC
>.|.|TRBV3-1/TRBV3-2|TRBJ1-5
CASSQVFGGDQPQHF
TGTGCCAGCAGCCAAGTCTTCGGGGGTGATCAGCCCCAGCATTTT
>.|TRBD1|TRBV3-1/TRBV3-2|TRBJ2-7
CASSQGQGWREQYF
TGTGCCAGCAGCCAAGGACAGGGTTGGCGCGAGCAGTACTTC
>.|.|TRBV20-1|TRBJ2-5
CSASPGEETQYF
TGCAGTGCTAGTCCAGGGGAAGAGACCCAGTACTTC
>.|TRBD2|TRBV7-8|TRBJ2-5
CASSLAGGSETQYF
TGTGCCAGCAGCTTAGCCGGGGGGAGTGAGACCCAGTACTTC
>.|.|TRBV9|TRBJ2-2
CASKGEGPGELFF
TGTGCCAGCAAGGGGGAGGGCCCCGGGGAGCTGTTTTTT
>.|.|TRBV19|TRBJ1-5
CASHKGLRGLDQPQHF
TGTGCCAGCCACAAAGGGCTCAGGGGTCTGGATCAGCCCCAGCATTTT
>.|.|TRBV6-1|TRBJ1-2
CASSEIQTRGSGYTF
TGTGCCAGCAGTGAAATTCAGACCCGGGGAAGTGGCTACACCTTC
>.|.|TRBV19|TRBJ1-1
CTSLRPGRQNTEAFF
TGTACCAGTCTTAGACCAGGACGGCAGAACACTGAAGCTTTCTTT
>.|TRBD2|TRBV5-6|TRBJ2-3
CASSRPGGAGGSSYTQYF
TGTGCCAGCAGCCGACCCGGTGGTGCGGGGGGGTCCTCATATACGCAGTATTTT
>.|.|TRBV25-1|TRBJ1-1
CASSDGQTNTEAFF
TGTGCCAGCAGTGACGGACAGACGAACACTGAAGCTTTCTTT
>.|.|TRBV6-4|TRBJ1-5
CASSDRFGQPQHF
TGTGCCAGCAGTGACAGGTTCGGTCAGCCCCAGCATTTT
>.|.|TRBV30|TRBJ1-1
CAWNHGVDTEAFF
TGTGCCTGGAATCATGGGGTCGACACTGAAGCTTTCTTT
>.|.|TRBV3-1/TRBV3-2|TRBJ2-1
CASSQDAGSKFF
TGTGCCAGCAGCCAAGATGCGGGGTCCAAGTTCTTC
>.|.|TRBV6-2/TRBV6-3|TRBJ1-5
CASSLVSAPQHF
TGTGCCAGCAGTTTGGTATCGGCGCCCCAGCATTTT
>.|.|TRBV6-5|TRBJ2-7
CASTDYYEQYF
TGTGCCAGCACAGATTACTACGAGCAGTACTTC
>.|.|TRBV6-5|TRBJ2-1
CASTLGEAQFF
TGTGCCAGCACTTTGGGGGAGGCACAGTTCTTC
>.|.|TRBV30|TRBJ1-2
CAWVPGEGFWTNYGYTF
TGTGCCTGGGTTCCGGGTGAGGGTTTCTGGACTAACTATGGCTACACCTTC
>.|.|TRBV28|TRBJ2-7
CASSLMDSPYEQYF
TGTGCCAGCAGTTTAATGGACAGCCCCTACGAGCAGTACTTC
>.|TRBD2|TRBV28|TRBJ2-4
CASSFISGGGIQYF
TGTGCCAGCAGTTTTATTAGCGGGGGAGGTATTCAGTACTTC
>.|TRBD2|TRBV6-5|TRBJ2-3
CASSSRGLALDTQYF
TGTGCCAGCAGTTCTCGGGGACTAGCGTTGGATACGCAGTATTTT
>.|.|TRBV28|TRBJ1-4
CASSLDAAWGEKLFF
TGTGCCAGCAGTTTAGATGCCGCCTGGGGAGAAAAACTGTTTTTT
>.|TRBD2|TRBV3-1/TRBV3-2|TRBJ2-7
CASSPRGAWTSGNPASYEQYF
TGTGCCAGCAGCCCCCGGGGGGCATGGACTAGCGGGAATCCAGCCTCCTACGAGCAGTACTTC
>.|TRBD1|TRBV30|TRBJ1-2
CAWSGPGQGVAGYTF
TGTGCCTGGAGTGGACCGGGACAGGGGGTGGCTGGCTACACCTTC
>once|TRBD2|TRBV19|TRBJ2-7
CASSRREERQYF
TGTGCCAGTAGTAGGCGGGAGGAAAGGCAGTACTTC
>.|TRBD1|TRBV28|TRBJ1-5
CASSPPPGQAQDRAQHF
TGTGCCAGCAGCCCCCCCCCGGGACAGGCGCAAGACCGGGCCCAGCATTTT
>.|.|TRBV9|TRBJ2-3
CASSAGLPDTQYF
TGTGCCAGCAGCGCGGGACTTCCAGATACGCAGTATTTT
>.|.|TRBV27|TRBJ1-6
CASSFYNSPLHF
TGTGCCAGCAGTTTCTATAATTCACCCCTCCACTTT
>.|.|TRBV11-2|TRBJ2-3
CASSLVPVTDTQYF
TGTGCCAGCAGCTTAGTCCCAGTGACAGATACGCAGTATTTT
>few|.|TRBV25-1|TRBJ2-6
CASSDSGANVLTF
TGTGCCAGCAGTGACTCTGGGGCCAACGTCCTGACTTTC
>.|.|TRBV5-1|TRBJ2-5
CASSLDRETQYF
TGCGCCAGCAGCTTGGACCGTGAGACCCAGTACTTC